What follows are 3 T cell receptor beta chains derived from one specimen sequenced in a study of cytomegalovirus exposure and HLA in healthy donors. Generated by immunoSEQ multiplex PCR, the TCRdb table keeps only in-frame clones and is missing some. The sample lists fewer than 250,000 clones, approximately 87% occurring once. The sample taken for sequencing was PBMCs. The origin of the receptors is a man aged 18 to 30 in good health and CMV-seronegative.

This clone turned up a few times. The chain is built from TRBV30 and TRBJ2-5, with 7 bases lining up with TRBD1. Trimming took 4 bases from V and 4 from J; bases not matched to a gene: 9. The CDR3 contains 14 residues. CDR1 is GTSNPN, CDR2 SVGIG, per germline (reference sequence). Here the CDR3 DNA reads TGTGCCTGGACTAAACAGGGGTGGGTAGAGACCCAGTACTTC. This translates into CAWTKQGWVETQYF.

This clone occurred a few times. The gene calls are TRBV27 and TRBJ1-6, with TRBD1 identical over 9 bases. J was trimmed by 9 bases and V by 6 bases; bases with no gene match: 6. Germline values: CDR1 MNHEY, CDR2 SMNVEV (reference sequence). CDR3 length: 14 residues. The CDR3 DNA is TGTGCCAGCAGCCCACGGACAGGGGTTTCACCCCTCCACTTT. It encodes CASSPRTGVSPLHF.

This clone has a handful of counts. This sequence joins TRBV7-9 and TRBJ1-2; D is perhaps TRBD1 (5 bases). Looked up from germline, CDR1 is SEHNR and CDR2 is FQNEAQ (reference sequence). Trimming removed 2 bases from V and 6 bases from J, with 16 bases in between. The CDR3 extends over 15 amino acids. CDR3 loop: CASSLMSLAGDGYTF. CDR3 nucleotide sequence: TGTGCCAGCAGCTTAATGTCACTCGCGGGGGATGGCTACACCTTC.